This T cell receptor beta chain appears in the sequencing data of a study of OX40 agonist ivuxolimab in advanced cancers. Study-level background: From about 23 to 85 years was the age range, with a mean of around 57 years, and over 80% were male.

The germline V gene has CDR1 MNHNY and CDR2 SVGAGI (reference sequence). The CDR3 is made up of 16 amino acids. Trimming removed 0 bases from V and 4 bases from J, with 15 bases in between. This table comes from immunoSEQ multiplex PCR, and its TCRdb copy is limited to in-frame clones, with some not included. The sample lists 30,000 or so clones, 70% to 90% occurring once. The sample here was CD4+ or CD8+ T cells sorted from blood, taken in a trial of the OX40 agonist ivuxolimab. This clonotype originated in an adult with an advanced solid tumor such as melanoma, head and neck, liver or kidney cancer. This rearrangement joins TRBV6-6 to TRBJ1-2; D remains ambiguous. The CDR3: CASSYSMGGNPYGYTF. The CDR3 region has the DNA TGTGCCAGCAGTTACTCGATGGGAGGAAACCCCTATGGCTACACCTTC.